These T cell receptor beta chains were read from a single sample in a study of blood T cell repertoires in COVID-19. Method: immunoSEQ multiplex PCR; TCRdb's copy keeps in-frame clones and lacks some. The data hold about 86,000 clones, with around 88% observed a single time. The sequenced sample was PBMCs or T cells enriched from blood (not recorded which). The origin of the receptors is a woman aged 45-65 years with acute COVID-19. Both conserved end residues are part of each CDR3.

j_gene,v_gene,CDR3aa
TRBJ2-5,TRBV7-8,CASSLRFQETQYF
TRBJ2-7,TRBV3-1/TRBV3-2,CASSPLAAGYEQYF
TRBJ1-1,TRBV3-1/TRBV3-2,CASSPTGTDTEAFF
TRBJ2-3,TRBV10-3,CAINQGSSGSAADTQYF
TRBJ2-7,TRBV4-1,CASSQEGLDFFEQYF
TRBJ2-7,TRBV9,CASSVTGTSDPYEQYF
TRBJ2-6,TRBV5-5,CASSRTGSGDSGANVLTF
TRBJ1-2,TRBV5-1,CASSRDRDYGYTF
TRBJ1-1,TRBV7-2,CASSFHRNEAFF
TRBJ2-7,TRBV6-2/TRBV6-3,CASSYSPAGGGEQYF
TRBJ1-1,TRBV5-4,CASSLQGSTEAFF
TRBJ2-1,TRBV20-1,CSASWASGGNEQFF
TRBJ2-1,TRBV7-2,CASSPRRGTYNEQFF
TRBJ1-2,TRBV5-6,CASSSRDRDNYGYTF
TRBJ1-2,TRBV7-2,CASSVDRGPYGYTF
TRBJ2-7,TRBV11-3,CASSPDRPSYEQYF
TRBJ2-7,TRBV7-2,CASSPQYEQYF
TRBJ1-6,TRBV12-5,CASGLVSGSPLHF
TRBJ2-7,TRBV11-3,CASSADRGFEQYF
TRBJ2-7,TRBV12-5,CASGLGLAASYEQYF
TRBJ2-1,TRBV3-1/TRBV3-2,CASSQDPSGYNEQFF
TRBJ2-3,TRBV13,CASSLGGMRGVNTQYF
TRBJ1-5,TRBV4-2,CASSQALSSNQPQHF
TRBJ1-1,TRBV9,CASTRGAGSGTEAFF
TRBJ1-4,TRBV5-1,CASSSGQGAPGKKLFF
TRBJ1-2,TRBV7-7,CAISSVTGLTGYTF
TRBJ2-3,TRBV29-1,CSVGLAGVSDTQYF
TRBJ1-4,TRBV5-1,CASSLDSGSKLFF
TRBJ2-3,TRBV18,CASSPLSGRRADTQYF
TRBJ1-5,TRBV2,CASMTGGNQPQHF
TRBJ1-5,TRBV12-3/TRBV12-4,CASSFYIQPQHF
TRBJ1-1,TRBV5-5,CASSFRTATDEAFF
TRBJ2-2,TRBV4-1,CASSHGLAGVTNTGELFF
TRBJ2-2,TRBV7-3,CASSLETGDWTGELFF
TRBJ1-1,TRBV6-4,CATSRQGAGGTEAFF
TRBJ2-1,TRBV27,CASSPGGFQANEQFF
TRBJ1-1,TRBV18,CASSPAGGHTEAFF
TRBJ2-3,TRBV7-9,CASSQGSGLTDTQYF
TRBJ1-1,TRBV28,CASSLVTGETEAFF
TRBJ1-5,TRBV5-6,CASRRTGGNQPQHF
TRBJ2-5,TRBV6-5,CASLRAGGPIETQYF
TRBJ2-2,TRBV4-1,CASSQVPSTGELFF
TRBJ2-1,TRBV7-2,CASSVRGEKYEQFF
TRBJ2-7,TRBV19,CASSDLLAGSYEQYF
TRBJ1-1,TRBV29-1,CSVGTGVNTEAFF
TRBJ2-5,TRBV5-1,CASSQPGQREETQYF
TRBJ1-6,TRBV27,CASSLSTGVSSPLHF
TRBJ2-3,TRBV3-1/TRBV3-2,CASRRGDTQYF
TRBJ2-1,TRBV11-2,CASSKTSGGLWEQFF
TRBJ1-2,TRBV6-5,CASSLGGRGGYTF
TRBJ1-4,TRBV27,CASSLLGQTNEKLFF
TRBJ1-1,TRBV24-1,CATSDFGNTEAFF
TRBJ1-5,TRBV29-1,CSASQGPDQPQHF
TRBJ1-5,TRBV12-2,CASLRTDSNQPQHF